The clone carrying this TCR beta chain was detected many times. RNA was extracted from bulk tissue without any cell sorting. These data are taken from a study of tumor and adjacent non-tumor tissue in lung cancer. Across the whole study: Some 4.2 million productive TCRbeta reads were obtained per sample on average.

The CDR3 has 13 residues. Looked up from germline, CDR1 is DFQATT and CDR2 is SNEGSKA (reference sequence). Losses at the gene ends were 6 bases for V and 7 bases for J; bases not matched to a gene: 11. The library came from three nested PCR rounds adapted from ARM-PCR protocols. TCRdb called the multiplex PCR reads again in MiXCR, with one record for every CDR3 protein. The table includes around 70,000 distinct CDR3 sequences, roughly 60% detected once. V gene TRBV20-1 combines with J gene TRBJ1-1, with 7 bases fitting TRBD1. Sequencing was carried out using lung tumor tissue. This TCR derives from a middle-aged man with non-small cell lung cancer. The CDR3 bases are TGCAGTGCAAGGACAGGCGAACACTTTGAAGCTTTCTTT. It yields the protein CSARTGEHFEAFF.